This record concerns one T cell receptor beta chain sequence. The clone's antigen remains unknown. No base quality values were provided; no much bigger clone lies one nucleotide off. V drops 1 base and J drops 8 bases, leaving 20 bases in between. CDR1 and CDR2 are read off the germline V gene (reference sequence) as GTSNPN and SVGIG. Spanning cysteine to phenylalanine, the CDR3 consists of 16 amino acids. Just the 48-base CDR3 DNA is kept, in frame starting at base 1. TCR beta CDR3 regions were amplified from RNA transcripts. The first round of RT-PCR for the TCR CDR3 was performed with the HTBI primer set and the Qiagen OneStep RT-PCR kit. A second multiplex PCR round built the libraries, followed by size selection and purification. Paired-end sequencing of the libraries was performed with 100 bp reads on an Illumina HiSeq2000. Per the source publication's procedure: SOAPnuke was used to process the raw data, throwing out any read that contained adapters or uncalled bases, had a mean Phred below 15, or lacked an exact constant-primer or identifier match. COPE v1.2.5 was used to merge high-quality paired reads, and clonotypes were defined as unique nucleotide sequences. Clonotypes were aligned to IMGT TRBV, TRBD and TRBJ reference segments using MiTCR v1.1. The analysis included only V-J combinations with a frequency above 0.0001, which together covered around 99% of the repertoires. The TCS score was defined as the ratio of F50 (clonal expansion) to E x V (chaos), calculated using BLOSUM62-based TCRdist between CDR3 peptides within each V-J. Welch's t-statistics and random forest reduced 450 to 600 V-J features to 13, which were used in a naive Bayes classifier (R e1071). TCRdb passed the public sequencing reads through fastp at Q25 and MiXCR, retaining productive beta sequences. Each record represents a unique CDR3 protein, reported with the most common genes and DNA among its rows. The V and J calls shown here were made by TCRdb, not taken from the authors' results. This sample is represented by roughly 530,000 distinct CDR3 sequences; approximately 17% of them were singletons. The ten biggest clones cover around 17% of the sample.

Ophthalmopathy patients had moderately to severely active disease, with a Clinical Activity Score of 3 or more, a NOSPECS grade of 4 or more, and a disease duration of less than 3 months. Any patient with an uncontrolled infection, another autoimmune disease, pregnancy or lactation was excluded. Diagnoses relied on clinical symptoms, serum thyroxine and TRAb, thyroid ultrasound and orbital computed tomography. Ficoll-Paque density gradient centrifugation was used to isolate PBMCs from under 11 ml of fresh peripheral blood. Total RNA was extracted using Trizol reagent, and RNA quality was assessed on an Agilent 2100 Bioanalyzer. This sample stems from a study of T cells in Graves' hyperthyroidism and ophthalmopathy (dated by TCRdb to about 2019). At the level of the whole study: Peripheral blood samples were taken at the time of initial diagnosis, prior to any treatment. TCR V-J signatures able to tell the groups apart were searched for in a discovery cohort of 90 to 100 patients, of whom 40 to 45 had Graves' ophthalmopathy and roughly 59 had stable Graves' hyperthyroidism. Prospective prediction of ophthalmopathy was tested in an independent validation cohort consisting of 18 hyperthyroidism patients and approximately 16 patients who later progressed to ophthalmopathy. The roughly 91 discovery patients were randomly divided into training and test sets at a 7:3 ratio. In addition, the study compared T-cell repertoires in thyroid tissue and in blood from six Graves' hyperthyroidism patients. Following sampling, methimazole starting at 30 mg daily was given to hyperthyroidism patients, and high-dose intravenous methylprednisolone was given to ophthalmopathy patients. The paper describes TCR Vbeta CDR3 sequencing of 135 peripheral blood samples, made up of 43 ophthalmopathy patients, approximately 73 hyperthyroidism patients and approximately 17 progressor patients. General findings and caveats noted by the study authors: A model built on a 13 V-J signature distinguished ophthalmopathy from stable hyperthyroidism, reaching around 90% sensitivity and approximately 81% specificity in cross-validation and 80%/75% in testing. In validation, the model predicted progression to ophthalmopathy with 60% to 71% sensitivity and approximately 74% specificity, a median of around six months before onset. No statistical method was used to fix the sample size in advance, and group allocation was not hidden from the investigators. Most expanded thyroid clonotypes (frequency above 0.001) were also detected in blood, suggesting blood repertoires may reflect thyroid immune responses.

The chain was built from TRBV30 and TRBJ2-2, with no confident D gene call. The receptor comes from a woman under 30 with Graves' ophthalmopathy. The sample was blood. The DNA reads TGTGCCTGGAGTGCCCCCGACTTACCTGGTGCGGGGGAGCTGTTTTTT. Translated, this gives CAWSAPDLPGAGELFF.